Presented here are 4 T cell receptor beta chains from one specimen sequenced in a study of T cells in Graves' hyperthyroidism and ophthalmopathy. Template material for amplifying TCR beta CDR3 regions consisted of RNA transcripts. RT-PCR in the first round (using the HTBI primer set) targeted the TCR CDR3. TCRdb analysed the multiplex PCR reads with MiXCR anew, one entry per CDR3 protein. The table shows more than 500,000 distinct CDR3 sequences, with roughly 14% occurring only once. Sequencing was carried out using blood. These receptors originate from a woman aged 40 to 50 with Graves' ophthalmopathy.

Ten or more counts support this clonotype. The V gene is TRBV6-5, the J gene TRBJ2-1; 11 bases are a match to TRBD2. This CDR3 is 15 amino acids long. The V gene's germline CDR1 is MNHEY and CDR2 SVGAGI. Unmatched junction bases numbered 2, after V lost 0 bases and J lost 7 bases. Here the CDR3 reads CASSYSTSGMNEQFF. The CDR3, as DNA: TGTGCCAGCAGTTACTCGACTAGCGGGATGAATGAGCAGTTCTTC.

This clonotype was seen at least ten times. The chain has TRBV6-5 and TRBJ2-2; D gene uncertain. Germline V gene lookup returns CDR1 MNHEY and CDR2 SVGAGI. Between the trimmed V and J ends, which lost 2 bases and 3 bases, there was a span of 7 bases. This CDR3 spans 14 amino acids. This chain's CDR3 is CASSYTAHTGELFF. CDR3 nucleotides: TGTGCCAGCAGTTACACGGCCCACACCGGGGAGCTGTTTTTT.

This clonotype was seen many times. The chain is built from TRBV6-2 or TRBV6-3 and TRBJ2-7; 11 bases are a match to TRBD2. The V gene end was trimmed by 7 bases and the J gene end by 0 bases; junction bases not matched to a gene: 5. There are 15 residues in the CDR3. From germline, CDR1 is MNHEY and CDR2 SVGEGT. The CDR3 bases are TGTGCCAGCACCGTAGCGGGGGGGATCTCCTACGAGCAGTACTTC. Translating gives CASTVAGGISYEQYF.

This clonotype was detected many times. V is TRBV12-3 or TRBV12-4 and J is TRBJ1-5; no clear D gene. This CDR3 spans 16 amino acids. V shed 5 bases and J shed 4 bases, with 18 bases lying between them. CDR3 sequence: CASSQTPLVDNQPQHF. In DNA, the CDR3 is TGTGCCAGCAGTCAAACCCCTTTAGTCGATAATCAGCCCCAGCATTTT.